This T cell receptor (beta chain) is from a study of shared clonotypes between healthy human individuals. Across the whole study: A donor's plate count was three for CD4 naive and three for CD4 memory; CD8 naive had two and CD8 memory one.

Study results and caveats: Across several donors, naive CD4 shared 5% to 5.5%, naive CD8 less than 4%, memory CD4 over 2%, memory CD8 around 0.42%.

Sequencing used immunoSEQ multiplex PCR; TCRdb keeps in-frame clones, though not all of them. The table lists 1.5 million to 2.5 million clones, around 96% of them singletons. In the naive CD8 group, cells lacked CD45RO and were positively selected for CCR7, so terminally differentiated effector memory CD45RA+ cells were left out. Points on this clone: Antigen: not known.

The germline V gene encodes CDR1 MNHNS and CDR2 SASEGT. CDR3 length: 16 amino acids. Trimming removed 0 bases at V and 0 bases at J, with 12 bases between. The sample was naive CD8+ T cells sorted from blood. The receptor was isolated from a man younger than 35 in good health. The chain employs TRBV6-1 and TRBJ2-7; possible D gene TRBD2, 6 bases. The CDR3 spells CASSEALAWNSYEQYF. Here the CDR3 DNA reads TGTGCCAGCAGTGAAGCCCTAGCGTGGAACTCCTACGAGCAGTACTTC.